Here is one T cell receptor (beta chain) with its context. The sample belongs to a study of blood T cell repertoires in COVID-19. Study background: Spain, Italy and the United States supplied samples that represented acute and convalescent COVID-19.

TCRdb's copy holds only in-frame clones and misses some; the assay was immunoSEQ multiplex PCR. The repertoire holds under 130,000 clones, about 85% seen once, with roughly 4.2% in the top ten. In germline, CDR1 is MDHEN, CDR2 SYDVKM. With V trimmed by 4 bases and J by 2 bases, 5 bases remained unmatched. The CDR3 extends over 14 amino acids. This TCR came from a man aged 50 to 59 with acute or convalescent COVID-19. The sample comprised peripheral blood. This chain links TRBV28 with TRBJ2-7; 7 bases align to TRBD1. The CDR3 DNA reads TGTGCCAGCAGTTCCGACAGGGCACCCTACGAGCAGTACTTC. Translated: CASSSDRAPYEQYF.